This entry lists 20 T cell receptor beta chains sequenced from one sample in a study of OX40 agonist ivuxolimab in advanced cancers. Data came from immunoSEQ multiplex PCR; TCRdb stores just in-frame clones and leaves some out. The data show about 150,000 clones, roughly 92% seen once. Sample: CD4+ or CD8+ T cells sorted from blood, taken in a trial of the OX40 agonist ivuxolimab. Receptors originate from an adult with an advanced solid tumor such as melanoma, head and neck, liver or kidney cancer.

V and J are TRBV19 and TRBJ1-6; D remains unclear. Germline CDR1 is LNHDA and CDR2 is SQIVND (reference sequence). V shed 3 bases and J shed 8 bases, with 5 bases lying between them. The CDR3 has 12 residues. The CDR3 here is CASSIQDSPLHF. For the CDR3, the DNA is TGTGCCAGTAGTATTCAGGATTCACCCCTCCACTTT.

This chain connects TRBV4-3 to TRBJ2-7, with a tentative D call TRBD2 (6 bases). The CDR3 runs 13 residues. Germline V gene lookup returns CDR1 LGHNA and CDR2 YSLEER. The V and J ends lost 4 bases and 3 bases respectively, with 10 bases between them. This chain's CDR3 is CASSRDSHYEQYF. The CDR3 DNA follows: TGCGCCAGCAGCCGGGACTCACACTACGAGCAGTACTTC.

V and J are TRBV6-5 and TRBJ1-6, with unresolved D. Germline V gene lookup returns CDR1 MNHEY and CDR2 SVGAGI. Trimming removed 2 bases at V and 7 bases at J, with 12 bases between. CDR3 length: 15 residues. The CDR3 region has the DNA TGTGCCAGCAGTTACCTCGCAGTGGGAAATTCACCCCTCCACTTT. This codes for CASSYLAVGNSPLHF.

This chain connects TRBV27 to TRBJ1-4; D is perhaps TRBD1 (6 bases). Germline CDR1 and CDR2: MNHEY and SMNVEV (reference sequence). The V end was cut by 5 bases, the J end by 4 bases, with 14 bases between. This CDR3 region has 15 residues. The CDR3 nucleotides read TGTGCCAGCAGTACCTGGGGGCTTGGTAATGAAAAACTGTTTTTT. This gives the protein CASSTWGLGNEKLFF.

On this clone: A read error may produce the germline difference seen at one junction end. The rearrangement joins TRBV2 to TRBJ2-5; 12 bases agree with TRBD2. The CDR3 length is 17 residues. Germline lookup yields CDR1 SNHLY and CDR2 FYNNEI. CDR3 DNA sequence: TGTGCCAGCAGTGAGAGTTGGCGGACTAGCGGGGTGGAGACCCGGTACTTC. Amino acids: CASSESWRTSGVETRYF.

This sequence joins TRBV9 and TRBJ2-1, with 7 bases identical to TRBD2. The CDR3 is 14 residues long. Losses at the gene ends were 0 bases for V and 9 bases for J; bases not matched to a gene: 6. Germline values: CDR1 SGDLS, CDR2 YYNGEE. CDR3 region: CASSVDRLAGEQFF. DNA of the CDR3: TGTGCCAGCAGCGTAGATCGACTAGCCGGTGAGCAGTTCTTC.

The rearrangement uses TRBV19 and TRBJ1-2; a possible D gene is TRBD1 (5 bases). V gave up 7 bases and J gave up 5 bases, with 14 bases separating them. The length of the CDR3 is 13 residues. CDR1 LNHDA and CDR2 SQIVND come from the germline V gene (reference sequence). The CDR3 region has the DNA TGTGCCAGTACTCCAAACTGGGGGTATGGCTACACCTTC. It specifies CASTPNWGYGYTF.

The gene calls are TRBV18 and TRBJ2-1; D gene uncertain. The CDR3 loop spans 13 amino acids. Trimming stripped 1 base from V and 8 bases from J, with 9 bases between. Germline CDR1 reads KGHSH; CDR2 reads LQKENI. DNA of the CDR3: TGTGCCAGCTCACCACGGGCAGTCGATGAGCAGTTCTTC. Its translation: CASSPRAVDEQFF.

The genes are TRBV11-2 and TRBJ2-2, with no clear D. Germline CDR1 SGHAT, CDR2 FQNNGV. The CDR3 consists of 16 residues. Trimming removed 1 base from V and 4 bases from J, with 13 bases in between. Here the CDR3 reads CASSLVQFRGTGELFF. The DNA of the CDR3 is TGTGCCAGCAGCTTAGTGCAGTTCCGAGGCACCGGGGAGCTGTTTTTT.

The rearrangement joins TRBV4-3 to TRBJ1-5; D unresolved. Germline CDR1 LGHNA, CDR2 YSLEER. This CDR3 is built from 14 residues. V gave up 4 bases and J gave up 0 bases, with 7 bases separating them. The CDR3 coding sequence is TGCGCCAGCAGCCCTCTGGCTAGCAATCAGCCCCAGCATTTT. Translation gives CASSPLASNQPQHF.

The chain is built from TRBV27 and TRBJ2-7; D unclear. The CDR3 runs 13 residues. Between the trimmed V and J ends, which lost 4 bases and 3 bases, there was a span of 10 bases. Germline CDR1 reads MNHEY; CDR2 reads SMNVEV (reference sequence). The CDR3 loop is CASSSAPRYEQYF. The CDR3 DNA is TGTGCCAGCAGTTCTGCCCCTCGCTACGAGCAGTACTTC.

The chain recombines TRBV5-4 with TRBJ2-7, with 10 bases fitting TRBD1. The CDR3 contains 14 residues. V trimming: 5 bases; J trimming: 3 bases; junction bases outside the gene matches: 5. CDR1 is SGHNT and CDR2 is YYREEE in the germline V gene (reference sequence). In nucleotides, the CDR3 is TGTGCCAGCAGGAAAGGACAGGGGGACTACGAGCAGTACTTC. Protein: CASRKGQGDYEQYF.

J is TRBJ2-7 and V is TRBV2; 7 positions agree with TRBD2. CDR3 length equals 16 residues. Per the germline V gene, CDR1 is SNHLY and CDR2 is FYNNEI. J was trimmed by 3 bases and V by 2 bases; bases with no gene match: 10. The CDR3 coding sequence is TGTGCCAGCAGTGAAAGGGGCGGGAGAGCCCTCTACGAGCAGTACTTC. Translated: CASSERGGRALYEQYF.

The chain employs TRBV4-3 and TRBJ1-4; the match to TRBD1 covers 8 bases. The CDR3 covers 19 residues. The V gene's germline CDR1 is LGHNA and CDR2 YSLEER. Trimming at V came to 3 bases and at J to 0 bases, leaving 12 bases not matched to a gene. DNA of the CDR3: TGCGCCAGCAGCCAGCAGGGGGCGGGGGGTTTTGCAACTAATGAAAAACTGTTTTTT. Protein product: CASSQQGAGGFATNEKLFF.

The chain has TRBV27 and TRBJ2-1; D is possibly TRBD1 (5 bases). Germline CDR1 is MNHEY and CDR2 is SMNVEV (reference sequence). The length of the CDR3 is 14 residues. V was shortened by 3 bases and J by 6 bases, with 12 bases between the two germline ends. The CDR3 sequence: CASSFLDRRNEQFF. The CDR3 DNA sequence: TGTGCCAGCAGTTTCCTAGACAGACGCAATGAGCAGTTCTTC.

The CDR3 spells CASSPRQDHYGYTF. In DNA form, the CDR3 reads TGTGCCAGCTCACCACGACAGGACCACTATGGCTACACCTTC. The V call is TRBV18, the J call TRBJ1-2, with D perhaps TRBD1 (6 bases). The CDR3 loop spans 14 amino acids. Germline CDR1 KGHSH, CDR2 LQKENI. V gave up 1 base and J gave up 3 bases, with 9 bases separating them. Based on the CDR3 plus reference TRBV18 and TRBJ1-2, the full variable domain is NAGVMQNPRHLVRRRGQEARLRCSPMKGHSHVYWYRQLPEEGLKFMVYLQKENIIDESGMPKERFSAEFPKEGPSILRIQQVVRGDSAAYFCASSPRQDHYGYTFGSGTRLTVV.

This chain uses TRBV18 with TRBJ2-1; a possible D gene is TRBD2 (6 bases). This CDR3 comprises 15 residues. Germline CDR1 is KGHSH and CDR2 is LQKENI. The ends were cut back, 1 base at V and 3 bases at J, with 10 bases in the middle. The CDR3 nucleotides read TGTGCCAGCTCACCACAGGAGGGCCACTACAATGAGCAGTTCTTC. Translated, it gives CASSPQEGHYNEQFF. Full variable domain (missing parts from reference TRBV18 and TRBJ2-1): NAGVMQNPRHLVRRRGQEARLRCSPMKGHSHVYWYRQLPEEGLKFMVYLQKENIIDESGMPKERFSAEFPKEGPSILRIQQVVRGDSAAYFCASSPQEGHYNEQFFGPGTRLTVL.

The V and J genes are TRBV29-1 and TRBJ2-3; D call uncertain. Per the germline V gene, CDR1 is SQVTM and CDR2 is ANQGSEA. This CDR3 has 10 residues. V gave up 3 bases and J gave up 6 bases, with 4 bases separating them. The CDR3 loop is CSVEEDTQYF. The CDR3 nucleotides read TGCAGCGTTGAGGAGGATACGCAGTATTTT.

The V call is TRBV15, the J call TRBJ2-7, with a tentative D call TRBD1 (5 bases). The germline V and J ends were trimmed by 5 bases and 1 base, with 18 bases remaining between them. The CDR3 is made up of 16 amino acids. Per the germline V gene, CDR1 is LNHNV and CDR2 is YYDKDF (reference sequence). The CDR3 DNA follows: TGTGCCACCAGCTCCGCACTCAGGGTAGGGTCCTACGAGCAGTACTTC. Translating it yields CATSSALRVGSYEQYF.

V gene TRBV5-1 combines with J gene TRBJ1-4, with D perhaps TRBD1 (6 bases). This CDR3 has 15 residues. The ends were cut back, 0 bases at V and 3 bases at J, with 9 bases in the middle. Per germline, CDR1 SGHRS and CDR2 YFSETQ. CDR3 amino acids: CASSLVAGANEKLFF. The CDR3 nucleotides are TGCGCCAGCAGCTTGGTGGCAGGGGCTAATGAAAAACTGTTTTTT.